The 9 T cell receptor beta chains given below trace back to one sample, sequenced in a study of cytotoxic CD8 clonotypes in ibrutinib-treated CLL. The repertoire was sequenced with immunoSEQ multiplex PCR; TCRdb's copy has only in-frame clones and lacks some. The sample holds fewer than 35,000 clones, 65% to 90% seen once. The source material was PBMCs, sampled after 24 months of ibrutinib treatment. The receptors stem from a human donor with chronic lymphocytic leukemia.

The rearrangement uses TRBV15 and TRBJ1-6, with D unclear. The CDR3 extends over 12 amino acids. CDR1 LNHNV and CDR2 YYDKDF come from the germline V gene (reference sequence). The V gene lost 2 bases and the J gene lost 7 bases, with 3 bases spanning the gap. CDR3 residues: CATSRLNSPLHF. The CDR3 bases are TGTGCCACCAGCAGACTAAATTCACCCCTCCACTTT.

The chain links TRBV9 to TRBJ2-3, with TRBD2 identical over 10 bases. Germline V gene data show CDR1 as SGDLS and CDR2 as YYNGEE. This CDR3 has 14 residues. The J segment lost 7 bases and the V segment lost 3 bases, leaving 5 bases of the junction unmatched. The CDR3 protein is CASSASGGSYTQYF. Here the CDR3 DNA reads TGTGCCAGCAGCGCTAGCGGGGGATCATATACGCAGTATTTT.

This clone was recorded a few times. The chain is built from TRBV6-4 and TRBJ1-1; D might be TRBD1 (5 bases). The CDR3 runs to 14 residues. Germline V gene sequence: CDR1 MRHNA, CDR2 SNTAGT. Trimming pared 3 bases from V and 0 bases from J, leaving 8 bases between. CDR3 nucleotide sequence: TGTGCCAGCAGTGAAAGGGGTATGAACACTGAAGCTTTCTTT. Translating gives CASSERGMNTEAFF.

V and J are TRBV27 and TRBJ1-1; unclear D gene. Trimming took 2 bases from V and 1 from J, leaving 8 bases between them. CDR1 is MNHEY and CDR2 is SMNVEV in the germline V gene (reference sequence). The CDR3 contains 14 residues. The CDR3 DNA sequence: TGTGCCAGCAGTTTAGAGGCCCCGAACACTGAAGCTTTCTTT. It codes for CASSLEAPNTEAFF.

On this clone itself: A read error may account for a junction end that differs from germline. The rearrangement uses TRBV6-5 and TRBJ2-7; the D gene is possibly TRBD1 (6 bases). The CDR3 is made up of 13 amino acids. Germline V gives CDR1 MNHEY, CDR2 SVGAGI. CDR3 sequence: CASSSPGQYWVFF. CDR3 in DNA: TGTGCCAGCAGTTCTCCCGGACAGTACTGGGTATTTTTC.

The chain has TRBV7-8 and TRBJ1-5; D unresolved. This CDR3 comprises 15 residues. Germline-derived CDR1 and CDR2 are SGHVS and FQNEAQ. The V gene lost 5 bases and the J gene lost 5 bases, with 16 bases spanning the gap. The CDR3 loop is CASSPPGVSDQPQHF. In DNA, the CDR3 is TGTGCCAGCAGCCCCCCCGGGGTCTCCGATCAGCCCCAGCATTTT.

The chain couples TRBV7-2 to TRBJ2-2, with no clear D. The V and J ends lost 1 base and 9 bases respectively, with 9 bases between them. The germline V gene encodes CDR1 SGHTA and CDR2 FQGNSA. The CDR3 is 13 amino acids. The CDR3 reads CASSLVAPWELFF. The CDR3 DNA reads TGTGCCAGCAGCTTAGTAGCCCCTTGGGAGCTGTTTTTT.

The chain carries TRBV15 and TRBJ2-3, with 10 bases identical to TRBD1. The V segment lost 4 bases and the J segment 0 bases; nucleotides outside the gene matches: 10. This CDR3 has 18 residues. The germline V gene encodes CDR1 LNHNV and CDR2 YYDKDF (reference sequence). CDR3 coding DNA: TGTGCCACCAGCAAAACCGGGACAGGGGCCCTTAGCACAGATACGCAGTATTTT. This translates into CATSKTGTGALSTDTQYF.

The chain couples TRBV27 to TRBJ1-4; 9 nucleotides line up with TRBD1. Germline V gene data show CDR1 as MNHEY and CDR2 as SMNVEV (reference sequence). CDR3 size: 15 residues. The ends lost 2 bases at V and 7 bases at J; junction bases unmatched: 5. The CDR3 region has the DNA TGTGCCAGCAGTTTAGGGACAGGGAAGGGTGAAAAACTGTTTTTT. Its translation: CASSLGTGKGEKLFF.